This T cell receptor beta chain originates from a study of cytomegalovirus exposure and HLA in healthy donors (TCRdb year 2017). At the level of the whole study: An earlier analysis of several hundred of the donors reported 276 Gb of sequence data and some 110 million unique TCR beta sequences obtained from around 170 million T cells. Class I and class II HLA loci were covered by the typing at four-digit resolution. High-throughput TCR immunosequencing, statistical association of individual TCRs with disease status, and machine learning were combined to predict cytomegalovirus infection status. Donor age, sex, ethnicity and CMV serostatus were compiled alongside the repertoire data. A separate validation cohort of approximately 130 different subjects was used in addition to the 666-subject first cohort. Typing coverage differed by locus: A, B, C, DRB1 and DQB1 were typed in roughly 620-630 donors, DQA1 in 522, DPA1 in 600 to 610, and DPB1 in 472. Rather than using new phenotypic data, the later analysis identified candidate immune exposures from TCR beta sequences and from how often those sequences occurred across donors. On average, roughly 240,000 unique TCR beta nucleotide sequences were sequenced per donor among a few hundred genotyped donors of the cohort, with approximately 18% of those sequences being non-productive. Roughly 290 gigabases of sequencing data and 70 million to 95 million unique TCR sequences made up an early release that covered roughly 670 HLA-typed donors. To decide whether each TCR beta V gene segment behaved as functional or pseudogenic, an earlier analysis of 587 of the donors relied on high-throughput TCR beta sequencing. A later genetic analysis took genome-wide SNP genotypes for about 55% of the 666 donors and used that subset as a discovery cohort. Roughly 5 DR-DQ haplotypes were treated as single units for association and clustering because of strong linkage in the cohort. The study profiled the T cell repertoires of fewer than 850 subjects by immunosequencing and related them to cytomegalovirus serostatus. To study patterns of TCR occurrence, a later analysis re-analyzed previously published TCR beta repertoires from 500 to 850 donors and added high-resolution HLA genotyping. Every discovery cohort repertoire had been produced on one sequencing platform. The study was designed to test whether signatures of past pathogen exposure could be identified by cataloging public T cell receptors. Of the roughly 400 genotyped donors, 65% to 90% were placed in the genetic ancestry cluster associated with self-reported Caucasian donors.

This clone has more than one count but fewer than ten. Its antigen remains unidentified. No much larger clone exists at a distance of one base, and base qualities are not known. V gives up 6 bases and J gives up 5 bases, and the segment between their germline ends measures 19 bases. CDR3 length: 15 amino acids, cysteine to phenylalanine. The entry retains the CDR3 DNA only, 45 bases that are in frame from base 1. From the germline V gene, CDR1 is MDHEN and CDR2 is SYDVKM. The method behind the library was the immunoSEQ multiplex PCR assay. For the multiplex PCR, a mixture combining 60 forward primers for TCR Vbeta segments and 13 reverse primers for TCR Jbeta segments was used. The CDR3 region of rearranged TCR beta genes was amplified from genomic DNA with a multiplex PCR assay. Amplified TCR beta libraries were sequenced as 87-base-pair reads on the Illumina HiSeq System. The study's processing was this. A later analysis counted 75 million to 100 million unique TCR beta chains across the 666 repertoires, and roughly 11 million of these chains were shared by at least two donors. Raw reads were error-corrected and collapsed into unique sequences by a nearest-neighbor algorithm in which closely related sequences were merged to remove PCR and sequencing errors. CDR3 sequences were aligned to IMGT reference sequences to assign V, D and J gene segments. For a sequence to be retained, a match of at least six nucleotides was required to both a V gene segment and a J gene segment. Rearrangements were called productive when the CDR3 lacked stop codons and stayed in frame with V and J; all others were non-productive. Following IMGT convention, CDR3 was defined as the stretch from the second conserved V-encoded cysteine to the conserved J-encoded phenylalanine. The earlier analysis of about 610 of the donors excluded any sequence lacking an unambiguous match to a single V gene segment. An earlier analysis of 500 to 700 of the donors classified V segments as functional when productive rearrangements were above 56.7% and as segregating when the standard deviation between donors was above 5%. A statistical classification framework was built for diagnosing cytomegalovirus status from the catalog of TCR beta chain sequences. A later analysis assigned V and J genes by comparing TCR nucleotide sequences with IMGT/GENE-DB human TR gene sequences. A later analysis assigned CDR3 sequences and most-parsimonious VDJ recombination scenarios with the TCRdist pipeline. In a later analysis, every TCR beta chain was defined by the combination of its CDR3 amino acid sequence and its V-gene family, and reads without a unique V-gene family were dropped. To address suspected cross-contamination and a sequencing artifact, a later analysis removed approximately 590 highly shared, low-generation-probability nucleotide sequences. A later analysis calculated a clonal expansion index for each public chain from normalized within-repertoire ranks of inferred template counts. In a later analysis, generation probabilities were computed using a VDJ recombination model fitted to out-of-frame rearrangements, and the results were checked against IGoR. In a later analysis, hypergeometric tests were used to score TCR-TCR, TCR-HLA and TCR-CMV co-occurrence, with a repertoire-size bias correction applied to TCR pairs. To estimate false discovery rates, a later analysis permuted the HLA or CMV assignments 20 times. In a later analysis, co-occurring TCRs were grouped using DBSCAN, and TCRdist sequence similarity was added for clustering within HLA-allele-positive subsets. For co-occurrence clustering, repertoires with fewer than 30,000 or more than 120,000 public chains were excluded, along with five repertoires with anomalous nucleotide sharing. The table comes from immuneACCESS by way of TCRdb, which keeps in-frame sequences with V and J called. Part of the clones is missing from these tables; in studies checked, under half for an unresolved V gene and the rest for unknown reasons. V, J and clone size are taken as reported in that table, and D and trimming were inferred from the DNA itself. This sample gives about 130,000 clones in total; around 70% of them show up just once. About 3% of the sample rests with the top ten.

The paper's findings and limits, for the study overall: Only TCR beta chains were sequenced in this cohort, and the absence of alpha or paired-chain data limited detectable features. The study listed approximately 150 TCR beta chains as associated with cytomegalovirus. Cytomegalovirus status was reported to be diagnosed by the classifier with high specificity and sensitivity in both the original and validation cohorts. Immune exposure information for the cohort was limited to CMV serostatus. A further reported finding was that TCR beta sequences accurately predicted the HLA-A and HLA-B alleles for most subjects in the first cohort. Broadly in line with IMGT annotations, most TCR beta V segments showed up in productive rearrangements about 87% or about 30% of the time in an earlier analysis of 450 to 750 of the donors. Because HLA typing was missing for some donors at each locus, association tests included only the typed subset. A later analysis found that TCR association rates varied across HLA loci, with DRB1 alleles showing the most associated TCRs and HLA-C alleles the fewest. Because counts were too low, some 17 rarely observed V segments, including chromosome 9 orphons, were excluded from the earlier analysis of a few hundred of the donors. The presence/absence analyses assumed that sequencing depth was roughly uniform across donors, and that assumption may not be true. When HLA alleles, especially DR and DQ, strongly co-occurred, TCR associations were difficult to assign to individual alleles. Compared with equally common non-associated chains, HLA-associated TCR beta chains in a later analysis were more clonally expanded and had lower generation probabilities. In vitro tests confirmed that a few of the cytomegalovirus-associated TCR beta chains recognize cytomegalovirus antigens. An association between a missense DCLRE1C variant and V-gene and J-gene trimming of TCR beta chains was found in a later genetic analysis and replicated in an independent cohort. Correlated functional status among segregating V segments might reflect linkage disequilibrium, but an unknown experimental factor could not be ruled out. A later analysis found that most CMV-associated TCR beta chains appeared HLA-restricted, with HLA associations seemingly driven largely by CMV exposure. In a later analysis, 16,951 TCR beta sequences were associated with specific HLA alleles at a false discovery rate of 0.05. A cluster of highly shared sequence variants was judged likely to represent a technical artifact of the sequencing pipeline. According to a later genetic analysis, donors in an Asian-associated ancestry cluster had fewer N-insertions in productive TCRs than the approximately 630-donor mean. Some IMGT-functional V segments, including TRBV6-2 and TRBV6-3, could not be distinguished by the 87-base-pair reads and were therefore excluded. Most TCR sequences were observed very rarely across donors, whereas some public TCRs were present in many individuals. The authors suggested that the approach could potentially be extended to other disease states and immunological phenotypes. Several of the top co-occurrence clusters appeared to be linked to parvovirus B19, influenza, CMV and Epstein-Barr virus, according to a later analysis.

The cohort was made up of 500 to 850 healthy bone marrow donors. At the time of sampling, every cohort member was nominally healthy, though immune exposures that went unrecorded were likely present. The donor was CMV seronegative and belonged to the group of over 350 seronegative cohort members. A peripheral blood sample was provided by each donor, and peripheral blood mononuclear cells were used for TCR beta sequencing. Genomic DNA extraction from the blood cell samples was performed with the Qiagen DNeasy Blood Extraction Kit. The receptor was isolated from a young man in good health and CMV-seronegative. Sequenced input: PBMCs. The chain joins TRBV28 to TRBJ1-2; D gene: possibly TRBD1, on 5 matching bases. This receptor has the CDR3 CASRKTGDAFYGYTF. The DNA sequence is as follows: TGTGCCAGCAGGAAGACGGGGGACGCCTTTTATGGCTACACCTTC.